Listed here are 29 T cell receptor beta chains from one sample, sequenced in a study of T-cell memory formation after mild COVID-19 (dated by TCRdb to the early 2020s). The library was generated by 5' RACE. Sequencing used an Illumina NovaSeq 6000. TCRdb trimmed public reads at Q25 via fastp, called clones via MiXCR and kept in-frame beta chains. Merged by CDR3 protein, the rows form single entries marked with the most common genes and DNA. The sample profile shows roughly 280,000 distinct CDR3 sequences; 15% to 20% of them were found once. Roughly 22% of the sample belongs to the ten largest clones. The sequenced sample was PBMCs or a T cell subset sorted from them (not recorded which). These receptors all come from a man aged 18-30 years who had mild COVID-19 (a few samples of this study predate the infection). The sample titles of this study are shuffled in the database, so cell type and time point are left out; the donor was told from shared clones.

V is TRBV6-2 or TRBV6-3 and J is TRBJ2-7; D remains unclear. The V gene's germline CDR1 is MNHEY and CDR2 SVGEGT. The CDR3 is made up of 12 amino acids. V lost 11 bases and J lost 2, with 13 bases in between. CDR3: CAAGLGTYEQYF. CDR3 nucleotide sequence: TGTGCCGCTGGCCTGGGGACCTACGAGCAGTACTTC.

The rearrangement links TRBV7-9 to TRBJ1-1; D is unresolved. The ends were cut back, 5 bases at V and 1 base at J, with 14 bases in the middle. The CDR3 runs 15 residues. Germline lookup yields CDR1 SEHNR and CDR2 FQNEAQ (reference sequence). The CDR3 spells CASSAGELSNTEAFF. The CDR3, as DNA: TGTGCCAGCAGCGCCGGGGAACTGTCGAACACTGAAGCTTTCTTT.

This clonotype was picked up a small number of times. CDR3 region: CAISESGREYGYTF. As DNA, the CDR3 is TGTGCCATCAGTGAGTCGGGCAGGGAATATGGCTACACCTTC. This rearrangement joins TRBV10-3 to TRBJ1-2, with D possibly TRBD1 on 5 matching bases. The CDR3 extends over 14 amino acids. Germline assignment: CDR1 ENHRY and CDR2 SYGVKD. Trimming took off 0 bases at V and 5 bases at J, with 10 bases between the two ends.

This clonotype has ten or more counts. The rearrangement uses TRBV3-1 and TRBJ2-7; D may be TRBD2 (6 bases). The V gene lost 4 bases and the J gene lost 8 bases, with 12 bases spanning the gap. Germline CDR1 reads LGHDT; CDR2 reads YNNKEL (reference sequence). There are 12 residues in the CDR3. CDR3 sequence (DNA): TGTGCCAGCAGCCCGGAGGCGGGGAAGCAGTACTTC. Translated, it gives CASSPEAGKQYF.

This clonotype occurred a few times. V is TRBV5-5 and J is TRBJ2-7; 7 bases align to TRBD2. The CDR3 length is 14 residues. After removal of 1 base from V and 3 bases from J, the junction contained 4 bases not matched to a gene. CDR1 and CDR2 from the germline V gene are SGHKS and YYEKEE (reference sequence). This CDR3 is CASSLSLADYEQYF. The CDR3 DNA reads TGTGCCAGCAGCTTGTCCCTAGCGGACTACGAGCAGTACTTC.

This clonotype has only a few counts. CDR3 protein: CSAQGNYGYTF. The CDR3 nucleotides read TGCAGTGCACAGGGGAACTATGGCTACACCTTC. The chain employs TRBV20-1 and TRBJ1-2; 7 bases agree with TRBD1. Trimming cost V 6 bases and J 2 bases; bases outside gene matches: 0. The CDR3 is 11 amino acids. The germline CDR1 and CDR2 sequences are DFQATT and SNEGSKA (reference sequence).

This clonotype was counted between two and nine times. This chain links TRBV5-1 with TRBJ2-5; weak D call: TRBD1 (5 bases). The V end lost 0 bases, the J end lost 5 bases, and 11 bases lay between the germline ends. The CDR3 is made up of 14 amino acids. Looked up from germline, CDR1 is SGHRS and CDR2 is YFSETQ. This chain's CDR3 is CASSLARGAETQYF. Here the CDR3 DNA reads TGCGCCAGCAGCTTGGCAAGGGGCGCGGAGACCCAGTACTTC.

This clonotype was observed at least ten times. The chain carries TRBV12-3 or TRBV12-4 and TRBJ1-1; 7 nucleotides align to TRBD1. The length of the CDR3 is 14 residues. J lost 1 base, V lost 5 bases, and 4 bases had no gene match. Here the CDR3 DNA reads TGTGCCAGCAGTCAACAGGGGCCGAACACTGAAGCTTTCTTT. Protein sequence: CASSQQGPNTEAFF.

This chain connects TRBV3-1 to TRBJ1-2; TRBD1 matches 7 bases. The V gene's germline CDR1 is LGHDT and CDR2 YNNKEL (reference sequence). With 5 bases clipped from V and 6 bases from J, the junction kept 15 bases outside the gene matches. The CDR3 loop spans 16 amino acids. The DNA for the CDR3 is TGTGCCAGCAGCGCTCACAACAGGGGATTGCTAAATGGCTACACCTTC. Translation gives CASSAHNRGLLNGYTF.

A few counts support this clonotype. The V call is TRBV5-4, the J call TRBJ2-1; TRBD2 agrees at 9 bases. CDR3 length equals 15 residues. CDR1 SGHNT and CDR2 YYREEE come from the germline V gene (reference sequence). V shed 4 bases, J shed 6 bases, and the junction held 8 bases outside the gene matches. DNA for the CDR3: TGTGCCAGCAGCCTGGAGGGACTAGCAAGCAATGAGCAGTTCTTC. Its protein is CASSLEGLASNEQFF.

This clonotype showed up just a few times. The J gene is TRBJ1-1, the V gene TRBV5-4; 11 bases line up with TRBD1. With V trimmed by 3 bases and J by 5 bases, 9 bases remained unmatched. The CDR3 spans 16 residues. The V gene's germline CDR1 is SGHNT and CDR2 YYREEE (reference sequence). This CDR3 reads CASSSGQGARGTEAFF. Written as DNA, the CDR3 is TGTGCCAGCAGCTCAGGACAGGGGGCAAGGGGAACTGAAGCTTTCTTT.

The chain employs TRBV6-5 and TRBJ2-7; tentative D call: TRBD2 (6 bases). Trimming left V 4 bases short and J 2 bases short, with 18 bases between. The CDR3 sequence is 16 residues long. Germline assignment: CDR1 MNHEY and CDR2 SVGAGI. Here the CDR3 reads CASSSLPGVGPYEQYF. CDR3 bases: TGTGCCAGCAGTTCCTTGCCGGGGGTCGGACCCTACGAGCAGTACTTC.

This clonotype was counted between two and nine times. V is TRBV10-3 and J is TRBJ2-1, with 10 bases aligning to TRBD2. The CDR3 runs 14 residues. Germline loops: CDR1 ENHRY, CDR2 SYGVKD. The V gene end was trimmed by 5 bases and the J gene end by 5 bases; junction bases not matched to a gene: 3. In DNA, the CDR3 is TGTGCCATCAGTACTAGCGGGATTCACAATGAGCAGTTCTTC. Amino acid sequence: CAISTSGIHNEQFF.

The rearrangement uses TRBV28 and TRBJ1-6, with D unclear. CDR1 MDHEN and CDR2 SYDVKM come from the germline V gene. The ends were cut back, 5 bases at V and 8 bases at J, with 16 bases in the middle. This CDR3 has 15 amino acids. The CDR3 DNA reads as TGTGCCAGCAGTCCGGGCCCCAGAAGGGATTCACCCCTCCACTTT. Protein product: CASSPGPRRDSPLHF.

V usage is TRBV7-9 and J usage is TRBJ2-7; TRBD1 matches at 7 bases. Germline V gene sequence: CDR1 SEHNR, CDR2 FQNEAQ (reference sequence). V shed 5 bases, J shed 2 bases, and the junction held 3 bases outside the gene matches. This CDR3 comprises 13 residues. CDR3 sequence reads: CASSRQGPYEQYV. The CDR3 nucleotides read TGTGCCAGCAGCCGACAGGGACCCTACGAGCAGTACGTC.

This chain links TRBV30 with TRBJ1-1, with D unclear. CDR1 is GTSNPN, CDR2 SVGIG, per germline (reference sequence). CDR3 length: 11 residues. V lost 5 bases and J 4 bases, leaving 8 bases between the germline ends. In DNA, the CDR3 is TGTGCCTGGGACACGGGCACTGAAGCTTTCTTT. It is translated as CAWDTGTEAFF.

Comments on this clonotype: This sequence may be a read error, since a much larger clone differs from it by one base. The gene calls are TRBV7-6 and TRBJ2-3; tentatively, D is TRBD2 (6 bases). CDR1 and CDR2 from the germline V gene are SGHVS and FNYEAQ. The V end was cut by 1 base, the J end by 5 bases, with 13 bases between. This CDR3 spans 15 amino acids. The CDR3 sequence is CASSLGAGLGDTQYF. The CDR3 nucleotides read TGTGCCAGCAGCTTAGGGGCGGGGTTGGGAGATACGCAGTATTTT. The variable domain in full, completed from reference TRBV7-6 and TRBJ2-3, reads GAGVSQSPRYKVTKRGQDVALRCDPISGHVSLYWYRQALGQGPEFLTYFNYEAQQDKSGLPNDRFSAERPEGSISTLTIQRTEQRDSAMYRCASSLGAGLGDTQYFGPGTRLTVL.

In this sample, this clonotype turned up a few times. The V gene is TRBV7-6, the J gene TRBJ2-5, with 8 nucleotides matching TRBD1. The CDR3 contains 16 residues. V shed 2 bases, J shed 4 bases, and the junction held 9 bases outside the gene matches. From germline, CDR1 is SGHVS and CDR2 FNYEAQ. For the CDR3, the DNA is TGTGCCAGCAGCTTACCGTTATGGACAGGGCTAGAGACCCAGTACTTC. It codes for CASSLPLWTGLETQYF.

J is TRBJ2-5 and V is TRBV4-3; D call uncertain. The length of the CDR3 is 16 residues. Germline CDR1 and CDR2: LGHNA and YSLEER. The V end lost 0 bases, the J end lost 0 bases, and 11 bases lay between the germline ends. CDR3 in DNA: TGCGCCAGCAGCCAAGATCTACTCGGATACCAAGAGACCCAGTACTTC. The encoded protein is CASSQDLLGYQETQYF.

This clonotype was counted once. The V call is TRBV18, the J call TRBJ2-6; D is unclear. Trimming stripped 2 bases from V and 0 bases from J, with 11 bases between. From germline, CDR1 is KGHSH and CDR2 LQKENI. This CDR3 contains 17 residues. CDR3 sequence (DNA): TGTGCCAGCTCACCAGCCAGGTTGAGCTCTGGGGCCAACGTCCTGACTTTC. The encoded protein is CASSPARLSSGANVLTF.

This clonotype occurred a few times. CDR3 loop: CASSIGTAGNTEAFF. DNA for the CDR3: TGCGCCAGCAGCATCGGGACGGCGGGAAACACTGAAGCTTTCTTT. This chain joins TRBV5-1 and TRBJ1-1; TRBD1 might be the D (5 bases). This CDR3 has 15 residues. Germline assignment: CDR1 SGHRS and CDR2 YFSETQ. Between the trimmed V and J ends, which lost 4 bases and 2 bases, there was a span of 15 bases.

This clonotype came up a few times. Here the CDR3 reads CASSQAGTLNLETQYF. DNA for the CDR3: TGTGCCAGCAGCCAGGCCGGGACTCTGAATTTGGAGACCCAGTACTTC. The chain employs TRBV7-8 and TRBJ2-5; possibly TRBD2 for D (6 bases). The ends were cut back, 5 bases at V and 5 bases at J, with 21 bases in the middle. CDR3 size: 16 residues. In germline, CDR1 is SGHVS, CDR2 FQNEAQ.

Only a few counts were recorded for this clonotype. The V call is TRBV18, the J call TRBJ2-3; 13 nucleotides agree with TRBD2. CDR1 and CDR2 from the germline V gene are KGHSH and LQKENI. V gave up 5 bases and J gave up 2 bases; unmatched junction bases: 7. This CDR3 is built from 17 residues. The CDR3 region has the DNA TGTGCCAGCTCAAGGGCAGGACTAGCGGGGGTCACAGATACGCAGTATTTT. This gives the protein CASSRAGLAGVTDTQYF.

There are a few counts of this clonotype. V gene TRBV7-2 combines with J gene TRBJ1-3, with 7 bases aligning to TRBD1. This CDR3 has 15 residues. The V gene end was trimmed by 4 bases and the J gene end by 8 bases; junction bases not matched to a gene: 11. The germline gives CDR1 SGHTA, CDR2 FQGNSA. Written as DNA, the CDR3 is TGTGCCAGCAGCTCACAGACAGGGAGGATTGACACCATATATTTT. It specifies CASSSQTGRIDTIYF.

This clonotype was detected a few times. This sequence joins TRBV3-1 and TRBJ1-2; D remains unclear. The CDR3 length is 12 residues. Germline CDR1 and CDR2: LGHDT and YNNKEL (reference sequence). V lost 4 bases and J 7 bases, leaving 10 bases between the germline ends. The CDR3 reads CASSLLYRGYTF. CDR3 bases: TGTGCCAGCAGCCTCCTTTATCGTGGCTACACCTTC.

This clonotype was observed at least ten times. The V and J genes are TRBV25-1 and TRBJ2-3; D remains unclear. This CDR3 has 13 amino acids. Germline lookup yields CDR1 MGHDK and CDR2 SYGVNS. Trimming removed 5 bases at V and 5 bases at J, with 11 bases between. The CDR3 region is CASSLDGGDTQYF. The DNA of the CDR3 is TGTGCCAGCAGTCTCGACGGTGGAGATACGCAGTATTTT.

This clonotype has a handful of counts. This chain links TRBV21-1 with TRBJ2-2; TRBD1 is taken as the D call from the table, unchecked against the DNA. TRBV21-1 is given as a pseudogene. The CDR3 sequence is 18 residues long. CDR3 sequence: CASSAGAGGGVGTGELFF. Here the CDR3 DNA reads TGTGCCAGCAGCGCAGGGGCAGGGGGCGGCGTCGGGACCGGGGAGCTGTTTTTT.

The rearrangement joins TRBV18 to TRBJ2-7; D may match TRBD1 or TRBD2 (5 bases each). The CDR3 is 16 amino acids. Trimming pared 0 bases from V and 7 bases from J, leaving 19 bases between. Looked up from germline, CDR1 is KGHSH and CDR2 is LQKENI. DNA of the CDR3: TGTGCCAGCTCACCACCGTTGGGGACCGCTCTCTCGGAGCAGTACTTC. This sequence encodes CASSPPLGTALSEQYF.

This clonotype was recorded many times. The chain links TRBV3-1 to TRBJ2-4; D tentatively fits TRBD1 or TRBD2 (5 bases each). Germline V gene sequence: CDR1 LGHDT, CDR2 YNNKEL (reference sequence). Trimming left V 3 bases short and J 6 bases short, with 15 bases between. The CDR3 consists of 15 residues. The CDR3 spells CASSQSRGAGNIQYF. DNA of the CDR3: TGTGCCAGCAGCCAGAGCCGAGGGGCAGGAAACATTCAGTACTTC.